A selection of T cell receptor beta chains follows, all from one sample in a study of technical replicates of blood from several donors. Assay: immunoSEQ multiplex PCR; the TCRdb copy retains only in-frame clones and omits some. The repertoire holds some 58,000 clones, with around 94% as singletons. The sequencing input was T cells isolated from PBMCs. The receptor set was obtained from a human donor in good health. Both conserved end residues are part of each CDR3. D genes are given only for firm matches. Rows give clone size only sometimes, using once, few, many, or a class for an expanded clone.

V	D	size	J	CDR3	DNA
TRBV28	TRBD1	-	TRBJ1-5	CASRRGGGNQPQHF	TGTGCCAGCCGCCGAGGGGGCGGGAATCAGCCCCAGCATTTT
TRBV5-1	-	-	TRBJ1-2	CASSLDSRYGYTF	TGCGCCAGCAGCTTGGACAGCCGGTATGGCTACACCTTC
TRBV18	-	-	TRBJ2-7	CASSPPWYSDSSYEQYF	TGTGCCAGCTCACCACCGTGGTATAGTGATAGCTCCTACGAGCAGTACTTC
TRBV6-5	TRBD1	medium-sized	TRBJ2-7	CASSYSWGQGYEQYF	TGTGCCAGCAGTTACTCTTGGGGACAGGGGTACGAGCAGTACTTC
TRBV9	TRBD1	-	TRBJ1-1	CASSVGQGNTEAFF	TGTGCCAGCAGCGTCGGACAGGGGAACACTGAAGCTTTCTTT
TRBV29-1	-	-	TRBJ1-2	CSVDNLRGGYTF	TGCAGCGTTGACAACTTACGCGGTGGCTACACCTTC
TRBV28	TRBD2	-	TRBJ2-1	CASSLSLADNEQFF	TGTGCCAGCAGTTTATCGCTAGCGGACAATGAGCAGTTCTTC
TRBV11-2	TRBD2	-	TRBJ2-1	CASNPGLATNEQFF	TGTGCCAGCAATCCGGGACTAGCGACCAATGAGCAGTTCTTC
TRBV9	-	-	TRBJ2-7	CASSVSPRDSSYEQYF	TGTGCCAGCAGCGTAAGCCCGCGGGACAGCTCCTACGAGCAGTACTTC
TRBV7-8	TRBD2	-	TRBJ2-5	CASSLVGGTRETQYF	TGTGCCAGCAGCTTAGTAGGAGGGACTAGGGAGACCCAGTACTTC
TRBV10-1	TRBD2	-	TRBJ2-1	CASSEAGVGEQFF	TGCGCCAGCAGTGAGGCGGGAGTCGGTGAGCAGTTCTTC
TRBV6-5	-	once	TRBJ1-6	CASSRSTNNSPLHF	TGTGCCAGCAGTCGCTCGACAAATAATTCACCCCTCCACTTT
TRBV9	-	-	TRBJ2-2	CASNLAENTGELFF	TGTGCCAGCAACCTAGCCGAGAACACCGGGGAGCTGTTTTTT
TRBV6-5	-	-	TRBJ2-2	CASSYAPQAGTGELFF	TGTGCCAGCAGTTACGCCCCTCAGGCGGGAACCGGGGAGCTGTTTTTT
TRBV11-2	TRBD2	few	TRBJ2-1	CASSKHSAGGSYNEQFF	TGTGCCAGCAGCAAGCACTCAGCGGGGGGCTCCTACAATGAGCAGTTCTTC
TRBV11-2	-	-	TRBJ2-3	CASVLTGTDTQYF	TGTGCCAGCGTACTAACGGGGACAGATACGCAGTATTTT
TRBV5-1	-	-	TRBJ1-1	CASSLAGWNTEAFF	TGCGCCAGCAGCTTGGCAGGGTGGAACACTGAAGCTTTCTTT
TRBV7-6	-	-	TRBJ2-1	CASSFFLQSSSYNEQFF	TGTGCCAGCAGCTTTTTTCTCCAGTCTAGCTCCTACAATGAGCAGTTCTTC
TRBV28	TRBD1	-	TRBJ2-3	CASSKGTGGADTQYF	TGTGCCAGCAGTAAAGGGACAGGGGGCGCAGATACGCAGTATTTT
TRBV18	-	-	TRBJ2-5	CASSPPFQETQYF	TGTGCCAGCTCACCCCCGTTCCAAGAGACCCAGTACTTC
TRBV7-3	TRBD1	-	TRBJ2-2	CASSTGESSTGELFF	TGTGCCAGCAGTACAGGGGAATCATCCACCGGGGAGCTGTTTTTT
TRBV6-5	TRBD1	-	TRBJ1-2	CASSYLGGASGYTF	TGTGCCAGCAGTTATTTAGGGGGCGCGTCCGGCTACACCTTC
TRBV9	-	-	TRBJ2-3	CASSVAEGPRTTDTQYF	TGTGCCAGCAGCGTAGCAGAGGGTCCGAGGACCACAGATACGCAGTATTTT
TRBV6-5	TRBD1	-	TRBJ1-2	CASRSGTANGYTF	TGTGCCAGCAGATCCGGGACAGCTAATGGCTACACCTTC
TRBV18	-	-	TRBJ1-5	CASSPYGTKLSNQPQHF	TGTGCCAGCTCACCTTATGGGACAAAGCTGAGCAATCAGCCCCAGCATTTT
TRBV5-1	TRBD2	-	TRBJ2-1	CASGDASGVLNEQFF	TGCGCCAGCGGGGACGCTAGCGGGGTTCTGAATGAGCAGTTCTTC
TRBV6-5	-	-	TRBJ2-5	CASRRDLQETQYF	TGTGCCAGCAGACGGGACTTACAAGAGACCCAGTACTTC
TRBV13	TRBD1	-	TRBJ2-1	CASSSGGGTGGNEQFF	TGTGCCAGCAGCTCTGGGGGCGGGACAGGCGGGAATGAGCAGTTCTTC
TRBV5-4	TRBD1	-	TRBJ1-6	CASSDPDRGSSPLHF	TGTGCCAGCAGTGATCCTGACAGGGGGAGTTCACCCCTCCACTTT